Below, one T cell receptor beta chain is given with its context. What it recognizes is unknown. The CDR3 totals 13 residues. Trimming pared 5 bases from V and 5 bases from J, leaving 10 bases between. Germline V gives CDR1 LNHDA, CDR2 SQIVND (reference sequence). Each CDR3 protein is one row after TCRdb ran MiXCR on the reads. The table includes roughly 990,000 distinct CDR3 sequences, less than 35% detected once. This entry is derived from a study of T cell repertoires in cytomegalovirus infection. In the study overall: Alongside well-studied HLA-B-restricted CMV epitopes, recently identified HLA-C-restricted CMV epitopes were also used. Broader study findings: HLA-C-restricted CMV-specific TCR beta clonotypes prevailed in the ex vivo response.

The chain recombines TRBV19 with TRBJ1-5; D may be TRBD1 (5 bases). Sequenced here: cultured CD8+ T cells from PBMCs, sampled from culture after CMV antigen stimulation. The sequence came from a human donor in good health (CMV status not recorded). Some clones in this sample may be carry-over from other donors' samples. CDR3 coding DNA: TGTGCCAGTAGTTACACGGGGGATCAGCCCCAGCATTTT. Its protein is CASSYTGDQPQHF.